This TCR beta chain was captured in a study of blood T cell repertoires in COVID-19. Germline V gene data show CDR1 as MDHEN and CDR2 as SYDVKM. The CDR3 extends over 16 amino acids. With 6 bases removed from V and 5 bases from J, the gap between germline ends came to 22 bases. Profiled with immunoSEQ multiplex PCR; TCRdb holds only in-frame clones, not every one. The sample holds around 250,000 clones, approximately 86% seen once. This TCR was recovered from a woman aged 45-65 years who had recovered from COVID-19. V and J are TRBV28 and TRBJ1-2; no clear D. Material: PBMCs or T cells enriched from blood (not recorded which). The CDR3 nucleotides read TGTGCCAGCAGCCCTTATATGAGGGTTAGCCATTATGGCTACACCTTC. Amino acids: CASSPYMRVSHYGYTF.